Each of the 31 T cell receptor beta chains below was sequenced from the same sample in a study of PD-L1 blockade in urothelial cancer. Data came from immunoSEQ multiplex PCR; TCRdb stores just in-frame clones and leaves some out. The table shows about 52,000 clones, with 60% to 85% occurring only once. The material was PBMCs, obtained around atezolizumab (anti-PD-L1) treatment. These receptors all stem from a man between 65 and 80 years old with urothelial cancer.

This clone appeared a single time. The V call is TRBV25-1, the J call TRBJ2-7, with TRBD2 identical over 8 bases. From germline, CDR1 is MGHDK and CDR2 SYGVNS. V lost 3 bases to trimming and J lost 3 bases; unmatched junction nucleotides: 13. This CDR3 comprises 17 residues. The CDR3: CASSDSGGGRSIYEQYF. Written as DNA, the CDR3 is TGTGCCAGCAGTGATTCTGGCGGGGGGCGATCAATCTACGAGCAGTACTTC.

This rearrangement joins TRBV27 to TRBJ1-1; 7 bases are shared with TRBD1. Germline CDR1 reads MNHEY; CDR2 reads SMNVEV (reference sequence). The CDR3 consists of 15 residues. Trimming at V came to 6 bases and at J to 2 bases, leaving 9 bases not matched to a gene. The CDR3 reads CASRPTGALNTEAFF. The CDR3 region has the DNA TGTGCCAGCAGACCAACAGGGGCCCTCAACACTGAAGCTTTCTTT.

The table lists this clone with a few counts. The chain joins TRBV28 to TRBJ1-5; D is unclear. Trimming left V 1 base short and J 9 bases short, with 13 bases between. This CDR3 is built from 14 residues. Looked up from germline, CDR1 is MDHEN and CDR2 is SYDVKM. The CDR3 nucleotides are TGTGCCAGCAGTTTATCCCGGGGAGCTGGGCCCCAGCATTTT. Its protein is CASSLSRGAGPQHF.

The V and J genes are TRBV5-1 and TRBJ1-4, with 8 bases identical to TRBD1. The CDR3 is made up of 14 amino acids. Germline V gives CDR1 SGHRS, CDR2 YFSETQ. V shed 5 bases and J 4 bases; nucleotides not matched to a gene: 4. DNA for the CDR3: TGCGCCAGCAGACGGGACAGGAGTAATGAAAAACTGTTTTTT. Its protein product is CASRRDRSNEKLFF.

The sample holds a few counts of this clone. The chain carries TRBV6-5 and TRBJ1-5, with TRBD1 matching over 10 bases. CDR3 length: 15 amino acids. V was clipped by 6 bases and J by 6 bases; unmatched bases: 8. CDR1 and CDR2 from the germline V gene are MNHEY and SVGAGI. CDR3 sequence: CASRQTGGRSQPQHF. The CDR3 bases are TGTGCCAGCAGACAGACAGGGGGCCGGAGTCAGCCCCAGCATTTT.

The chain combines TRBV5-1 with TRBJ2-5; 9 bases line up with TRBD1. Unmatched junction bases numbered 4, after V lost 0 bases and J lost 4 bases. CDR3 length: 15 amino acids. CDR1 SGHRS and CDR2 YFSETQ come from the germline V gene. This CDR3 reads CASSLDGDRVETQYF. CDR3 DNA: TGCGCCAGCAGCTTGGATGGGGACAGGGTAGAGACCCAGTACTTC.

This clone has only one observation. The gene calls are TRBV9 and TRBJ2-1; 8 nucleotides align to TRBD1. This CDR3 has 17 residues. The V gene's germline CDR1 is SGDLS and CDR2 YYNGEE. V shed 2 bases, J shed 5 bases, and the junction held 12 bases outside the gene matches. The CDR3 nucleotides are TGTGCCAGCAGCGTCACCACACGGACGACAGGGGACAATGAGCAGTTCTTC. Translation: CASSVTTRTTGDNEQFF.

This clone has just a few counts. The chain recombines TRBV14 with TRBJ2-7, with D maybe TRBD2 (6 bases). This CDR3 has 13 residues. Looked up from germline, CDR1 is SGHDN and CDR2 is FVKESK. V lost 4 bases and J lost 6, with 13 bases in between. This CDR3 reads CASSPRVGGEQYF. The CDR3 nucleotides are TGTGCCAGCAGCCCCCGGGTGGGGGGCGAGCAGTACTTC.

This clone has only one observation. The chain employs TRBV30 and TRBJ1-4; D remains unclear. Trimming left V 5 bases short and J 8 bases short, with 12 bases between. CDR3 length equals 12 residues. CDR1 and CDR2 (germline): GTSNPN, SVGIG (reference sequence). The CDR3 sequence is CAWGPHLEKLFF. CDR3 bases: TGTGCCTGGGGCCCCCACCTGGAAAAACTGTTTTTT.

This clone was observed a single time. The chain carries TRBV4-2 and TRBJ2-5; the D gene is possibly TRBD1 (6 bases). This CDR3 has 15 residues. Trimming shortened V by 4 bases and J by 4 bases, and 16 bases separated the two germline ends. The germline V gene has CDR1 LGHNA and CDR2 YNFKEQ. This chain's CDR3 is CASSPRRTAGETQYF. The CDR3 DNA follows: TGTGCCAGCAGCCCCCGAAGGACAGCTGGAGAGACCCAGTACTTC.

The chain has TRBV6-1 and TRBJ1-4; TRBD1 agrees at 7 bases. Trimming cost V 6 bases and J 5 bases; bases outside gene matches: 9. This CDR3 region has 15 residues. Per the germline V gene, CDR1 is MNHNS and CDR2 is SASEGT. The DNA of the CDR3 is TGTGCCAGCAGGGGGGCGGGACAGCTAAATGAAAAACTGTTTTTT. Amino acid sequence: CASRGAGQLNEKLFF.

V gene TRBV7-9 combines with J gene TRBJ1-2; 7 nucleotides match TRBD1. CDR3 size: 15 residues. The germline V gene encodes CDR1 SEHNR and CDR2 FQNEAQ (reference sequence). The V segment lost 4 bases and the J segment 4 bases; nucleotides outside the gene matches: 9. CDR3 sequence (DNA): TGTGCCAGCAGCTCCCTGAGGACAGGCCCCTATGGCTACACCTTC. Its protein product is CASSSLRTGPYGYTF. Looking up the rest from reference TRBV7-9 and TRBJ1-2 gives the full variable domain: DTGVSQNPRHKITKRGQNVTFRCDPISEHNRLYWYRQTLGQGPEFLTYFQNEAQLEKSRLLSDRFSAERPKGSFSTLEIQRTEQGDSAMYLCASSSLRTGPYGYTFGSGTRLTVV.

V gene TRBV4-1 combines with J gene TRBJ2-1, with a tentative D call TRBD2 (5 bases). The germline CDR1 and CDR2 sequences are MGHRA and YSYEKL. With 4 bases removed from V and 0 bases from J, the gap between germline ends came to 22 bases. The CDR3 consists of 19 residues. CDR3: CASSPGKGPALSSYNEQFF. CDR3 nucleotides: TGCGCCAGCAGCCCCGGGAAAGGACCCGCACTCTCCTCCTACAATGAGCAGTTCTTC.

The V and J genes are TRBV11-2 and TRBJ2-7; 8 bases fit TRBD2. The CDR3 runs 14 residues. Germline loops: CDR1 SGHAT, CDR2 FQNNGV. Unmatched junction bases numbered 9, after V lost 5 bases and J lost 6 bases. Written as DNA, the CDR3 is TGTGCCAGCAGCCCCAGGGGCGGGGGGCGCGAGCAGTACTTC. This codes for CASSPRGGGREQYF.

The chain's CDR3 is CASSLTQGEGYTF. The CDR3 nucleotides are TGTGCCAGCAGCTTAACACAGGGGGAAGGCTACACCTTC. The chain employs TRBV7-8 and TRBJ1-2, with 8 nucleotides matching TRBD1. J gave up 8 bases and V 2 bases, and 4 bases lay outside the gene matches. The CDR3 consists of 13 residues. The germline CDR1 and CDR2 sequences are SGHVS and FQNEAQ.

V usage is TRBV10-3 and J usage is TRBJ2-2, with 8 positions matching TRBD2. V lost 4 bases and J lost 3; bases outside the gene matches: 13. Germline lookup yields CDR1 ENHRY and CDR2 SYGVKD. This CDR3 region has 18 residues. CDR3 nucleotide sequence: TGTGCCATCAGTGGCCGGGAGGGGCGGACGTGGGACACCGGGGAGCTGTTTTTT. It yields the protein CAISGREGRTWDTGELFF.

This clone was recorded only once. This chain uses TRBV7-2 with TRBJ1-4; 7 bases line up with TRBD1. J gave up 8 bases and V 1 base, and 10 bases lay outside the gene matches. Germline lookup yields CDR1 SGHTA and CDR2 FQGNSA. The CDR3 contains 16 residues. CDR3 in amino acids: CASSLVGGANQEKLFF. The CDR3 nucleotides read TGTGCCAGCAGCTTAGTAGGGGGCGCAAATCAAGAAAAACTGTTTTTT.

This clone was recorded only once. The gene calls are TRBV30 and TRBJ2-6; weak D call: TRBD1 (5 bases). The germline gives CDR1 GTSNPN, CDR2 SVGIG (reference sequence). Trimming removed 4 bases at V and 0 bases at J, with 22 bases between. The CDR3 sequence is 19 residues long. The CDR3 DNA reads TGTGCCTGGAAGATCCCAGGGTTTCCAGCGTACTCTGGGGCCAACGTCCTGACTTTC. Residues: CAWKIPGFPAYSGANVLTF.

The J gene is TRBJ1-5, the V gene TRBV4-2; D not resolved. The germline V gene has CDR1 LGHNA and CDR2 YNFKEQ. Deletions cut 4 bases from V and 2 bases from J, with 12 bases between. This CDR3 has 15 amino acids. CDR3 DNA sequence: TGTGCCAGCAGCCGAGGGCGGGATGGCAATCAGCCCCAGCATTTT. Protein sequence: CASSRGRDGNQPQHF.

This clone appeared once. The chain is built from TRBV7-2 and TRBJ2-1; tentatively, D is TRBD2 (7 bases). Germline lookup yields CDR1 SGHTA and CDR2 FQGNSA. The CDR3 runs to 18 residues. V lost 5 bases and J 0 bases, leaving 20 bases between the germline ends. CDR3 sequence: CASSRPRGGGPSYNEQFF. Written as DNA, the CDR3 is TGTGCCAGCAGCCGACCCCGAGGGGGGGGGCCCTCCTACAATGAGCAGTTCTTC.

The chain links TRBV11-3 to TRBJ2-1; D is perhaps TRBD1 (6 bases). Trimming took off 0 bases at V and 12 bases at J, with 12 bases between the two ends. Germline CDR1 and CDR2: SGHNT and YENEEA. The CDR3 consists of 13 residues. CDR3 region: CASSLDRTGRQFF. DNA for the CDR3: TGTGCCAGCAGCTTAGATCGTACAGGGAGGCAGTTCTTC.

The chain couples TRBV9 to TRBJ1-2; TRBD1 matches at 9 bases. Germline V gives CDR1 SGDLS, CDR2 YYNGEE. This CDR3 is built from 16 residues. The junction had 7 bases not matched to a gene; V was cut back by 0 bases and J by 4 bases. The chain's CDR3 is CASSVGEQGAGYGYTF. As DNA, the CDR3 is TGTGCCAGCAGCGTAGGGGAACAGGGGGCGGGCTATGGCTACACCTTC.

This clone was recorded only once. The chain links TRBV6-5 to TRBJ2-5; D is possibly TRBD1 (5 bases). Germline V gene lookup returns CDR1 MNHEY and CDR2 SVGAGI. The CDR3 is 13 amino acids. V lost 7 bases and J 1 base, leaving 10 bases between the germline ends. CDR3 loop: CASKGAVQETQYF. Here the CDR3 DNA reads TGTGCCAGCAAAGGGGCAGTCCAAGAGACCCAGTACTTC.

Comments on this clone: A read error may account for a junction end that differs from germline. V is TRBV4-3 and J is TRBJ2-5, with a tentative D call TRBD1 (6 bases). Germline loops: CDR1 LGHNA, CDR2 YSLEER. The CDR3 has 14 residues. The CDR3 spells CASSKDAGEETQYF. The CDR3 nucleotides are TGCGCCAGCAGCAAAGACGCAGGGGAAGAGACCCAGTACTTC.

The chain employs TRBV4-3 and TRBJ2-5; D is possibly TRBD2 (5 bases). With 0 bases removed from V and 3 bases from J, the gap between germline ends came to 11 bases. CDR1 is LGHNA and CDR2 is YSLEER in the germline V gene. The CDR3 runs 15 residues. CDR3 sequence: CASSQDLAREETQYF. The CDR3 nucleotides read TGCGCCAGCAGCCAAGATCTGGCGAGGGAAGAGACCCAGTACTTC.

The J gene is TRBJ2-3, the V gene TRBV9; 8 positions agree with TRBD2. Germline loops: CDR1 SGDLS, CDR2 YYNGEE. V lost 0 bases to trimming and J lost 4 bases; unmatched junction nucleotides: 7. This CDR3 has 16 amino acids. CDR3 in DNA: TGTGCCAGCAGCGTAGGCGGGACTAGGGGCCCAGATACGCAGTATTTT. This gives the protein CASSVGGTRGPDTQYF. Together with reference TRBV9 and TRBJ2-3, the CDR3 gives the full variable domain: DSGVTQTPKHLITATGQRVTLRCSPRSGDLSVYWYQQSLDQGLQFLIQYYNGEERAKGNILERFSAQQFPDLHSELNLSSLELGDSALYFCASSVGGTRGPDTQYFGPGTRLTVL.

V usage is TRBV5-6 and J usage is TRBJ2-1; maybe TRBD2 (6 bases). Trimming left V 4 bases short and J 0 bases short, with 11 bases between. CDR1 SGHDT and CDR2 YYEEEE come from the germline V gene. There are 15 residues in the CDR3. The CDR3 reads CASSQGLSSYNEQFF. The CDR3 nucleotides read TGTGCCAGCAGCCAGGGACTGAGCTCCTACAATGAGCAGTTCTTC.

The rearrangement links TRBV12-2 to TRBJ2-1; no DNA check was done on the table's D call, TRBD2. TRBV12-2 is marked as a pseudogene. This CDR3 region has 16 residues. This CDR3 reads CASRLVLPYYYNEQFF. CDR3 DNA sequence: TGTGCAAGTCGCTTAGTACTCCCTTATTACTACAATGAGCAGTTCTTC.

The table lists this clone with a few counts. V gene TRBV28 combines with J gene TRBJ1-2, with 12 positions matching TRBD1. V gave up 8 bases and J gave up 4 bases; unmatched junction bases: 11. Germline CDR1 and CDR2: MDHEN and SYDVKM. The CDR3 runs to 16 residues. This CDR3 reads CASQTRDRGRGYGYTF. CDR3 bases: TGTGCCAGCCAGACCCGGGACAGGGGGCGCGGCTATGGCTACACCTTC.

The CDR3 spells CASSPRLAGGRYNEQFF. CDR3 nucleotide sequence: TGTGCCAGCAGCCCGAGACTAGCGGGAGGGAGATACAATGAGCAGTTCTTC. The rearrangement links TRBV11-3 to TRBJ2-1; 14 bases are shared with TRBD2. CDR1 is SGHNT, CDR2 YENEEA, per germline. The CDR3 has 17 residues. Losses at the gene ends were 5 bases for V and 4 bases for J; bases not matched to a gene: 7.

This clone was seen a handful of times. This chain joins TRBV5-4 and TRBJ2-7, with 10 bases identical to TRBD1. V dropped 3 bases and J dropped 3; count of bases not matched to a gene: 15. This CDR3 comprises 18 residues. CDR1 and CDR2 (germline): SGHNT, YYREEE (reference sequence). DNA of the CDR3: TGTGCCAGCAGCTCTAAAAACTCGGACAGGGGGATTTTCTACGAGCAGTACTTC. Its protein product is CASSSKNSDRGIFYEQYF.